What follows are 14 T cell receptor beta chains derived from one specimen sequenced in a study of early T cells in non-severe SARS-CoV-2 infection (dated by TCRdb to 2020 to 2023). Preparation of the library involved 5' RACE. Sequencing was carried out with a NextSeq 500. TCRdb reprocessing: public reads trimmed at Q25 with fastp, clones called with MiXCR, in-frame beta chains kept. Merged by CDR3 protein, the rows form single entries marked with the most common genes and DNA. This sample is represented by some 40,000 distinct CDR3 sequences; 5% to 6% of them were singletons. The top ten clones comprise 6% to 6.5% of the sample. This specimen consisted of whole blood, obtained at baseline. These receptors were taken from an adult who was a healthcare worker with PCR-confirmed SARS-CoV-2 infection or an uninfected control (not recorded which).

This clonotype occurred many times. V gene TRBV15 combines with J gene TRBJ2-1, with TRBD2 as a possible D gene (6 bases). With 5 bases removed from V and 7 bases from J, the gap between germline ends came to 18 bases. Germline V CDR1 and CDR2: LNHNV, YYDKDF (reference sequence). This CDR3 has 15 residues. The CDR3 sequence: CATSLRDLSGNEQFF. CDR3 DNA: TGTGCCACCAGCTTAAGGGACTTGTCGGGTAATGAGCAGTTCTTC.

Ten or more counts support this clonotype. This chain links TRBV6-5 with TRBJ2-3, with no clear D. The length of the CDR3 is 14 residues. The V end lost 3 bases, the J end lost 0 bases, and 7 bases lay between the germline ends. Germline V lookup: CDR1 MNHEY, CDR2 SVGAGI. The CDR3 region is CASSYRFSTDTQYF. The CDR3, as DNA: TGTGCCAGCAGTTATAGGTTTAGCACAGATACGCAGTATTTT.

The chain uses TRBV4-1 and TRBJ1-2; TRBD1 matches at 9 bases. CDR1 is MGHRA, CDR2 YSYEKL, per germline. Losses at the gene ends were 1 base for V and 2 bases for J; bases not matched to a gene: 2. This CDR3 has 15 amino acids. The CDR3 sequence: CASSQVGTGNYGYTF. In DNA form, the CDR3 reads TGCGCCAGCAGCCAAGTAGGGACAGGGAACTATGGCTACACCTTC.

This clonotype was observed many times. The chain uses TRBV7-2 and TRBJ1-3, with TRBD1 matching over 8 bases. This CDR3 region has 16 residues. Germline assignment: CDR1 SGHTA and CDR2 FQGNSA. V lost 2 bases to trimming and J lost 4 bases; unmatched junction nucleotides: 7. The CDR3 region has the DNA TGTGCCAGCAGCTTATACGACAGGGGTCGGGGAAACACCATATATTTT. Its protein is CASSLYDRGRGNTIYF.

Points on this clonotype: A much larger clone differs by one base, so this may be a read error. The CDR3 loop reads CASSLARGNPQYF. The CDR3 nucleotides read TGTGCCAGCAGCTTAGCCCGAGGCAATCCGCAGTATTTT. The rearrangement joins TRBV7-2 to TRBJ2-3; D gene unclear. Germline CDR1 reads SGHTA; CDR2 reads FQGNSA. CDR3 length: 13 amino acids. Trimming pared 0 bases from V and 10 bases from J, leaving 11 bases between.

This clonotype has a handful of counts. The chain is built from TRBV5-6 and TRBJ2-5; 8 nucleotides agree with TRBD1. The CDR3 loop spans 16 amino acids. Trimming removed 4 bases from V and 5 bases from J; junction bases left unmatched: 13. Looked up from germline, CDR1 is SGHDT and CDR2 is YYEEEE. The CDR3 here is CASSPRQGSGGETQYF. The CDR3 coding sequence is TGTGCCAGCAGCCCGCGACAGGGGAGCGGAGGGGAGACCCAGTACTTC.

Many counts were recorded for this clonotype. The chain uses TRBV7-2 and TRBJ1-6; D is ambiguous. V lost 0 bases, J lost 10 bases, and 10 bases lay in between. Per germline, CDR1 SGHTA and CDR2 FQGNSA. There are 14 residues in the CDR3. CDR3 bases: TGTGCCAGCAGCTTAGCGGGGTACGGCTCACCCCTCCACTTT. Its protein is CASSLAGYGSPLHF. The variable domain in full, with the rest retrieved from reference TRBV7-2 and TRBJ1-6, is GAGVSQSPSNKVTEKGKDVELRCDPISGHTALYWYRQSLGQGLEFLIYFQGNSAPDKSGLPSDRFSAERTGGSVSTLTIQRTQQEDSAVYLCASSLAGYGSPLHFGNGTRLTVT.

This clonotype has just a few counts. This chain connects TRBV21-1 to TRBJ2-1; the D call in the table, TRBD1, was not verified against the DNA. TRBV21-1 is listed as a pseudogene. The CDR3 spans 13 residues. CDR3 coding DNA: TGTGCCAGCAGCAAGGGACAGAGAAATGAGCAGTTCTTC. Protein product: CASSKGQRNEQFF.

The V and J genes are TRBV9 and TRBJ2-7; D is unresolved. Germline V CDR1 and CDR2: SGDLS, YYNGEE. V lost 5 bases and J 2 bases, leaving 8 bases between the germline ends. CDR3 length equals 12 residues. CDR3 sequence (DNA): TGTGCCAGCAGTCCCTCACCCTACGAGCAGTACGTC. Its protein product is CASSPSPYEQYV.

This clonotype was recorded many times. The gene calls are TRBV7-2 and TRBJ1-6, with 11 bases fitting TRBD1. The junction had 10 bases not matched to a gene; V was cut back by 10 bases and J by 11 bases. Germline values: CDR1 SGHTA, CDR2 FQGNSA. The CDR3 is made up of 14 amino acids. CDR3 nucleotides: TGTGCCACCTCGTCCCGGGACAGGGGGACACCCCTCCACTTT. Translating it yields CATSSRDRGTPLHF.

This clonotype was observed many times. J is TRBJ2-7 and V is TRBV20-1; D may be TRBD2 (7 bases). V was cut by 2 bases and J by 3 bases, with 14 bases left in between. Germline CDR1 and CDR2: DFQATT and SNEGSKA (reference sequence). This CDR3 is built from 14 residues. The CDR3 DNA reads as TGCAGTGCTAGACGCGGGGGCAATGTCTACGAGCAGTACTTC. Protein sequence: CSARRGGNVYEQYF.

This clonotype was counted only a few times. This chain links TRBV7-9 with TRBJ1-5; 7 bases align to TRBD1. Trimming at V came to 1 base and at J to 4 bases, leaving 1 base not matched to a gene. The V gene's germline CDR1 is SEHNR and CDR2 FQNEAQ (reference sequence). This CDR3 is built from 14 residues. The CDR3 DNA follows: TGTGCCAGCAGCTTAGGGACAGGAAATCAGCCCCAGCATTTT. It encodes CASSLGTGNQPQHF.

There are a few counts of this clonotype. V is TRBV7-2 and J is TRBJ1-3; D not resolved. V lost 2 bases, J lost 4 bases, and 9 bases lay in between. This CDR3 is 14 amino acids long. CDR1 is SGHTA and CDR2 is FQGNSA in the germline V gene. CDR3 DNA: TGTGCCAGCAGCTTAAGTCTATCGGGAAACACCATATATTTT. This gives the protein CASSLSLSGNTIYF. Supplemented by reference TRBV7-2 and TRBJ1-3, the full variable domain reads GAGVSQSPSNKVTEKGKDVELRCDPISGHTALYWYRQSLGQGLEFLIYFQGNSAPDKSGLPSDRFSAERTGGSVSTLTIQRTQQEDSAVYLCASSLSLSGNTIYFGEGSWLTVV.

The chain recombines TRBV18 with TRBJ1-5; D remains ambiguous. The CDR3 totals 13 residues. Trimming took 6 bases from V and 3 from J, leaving 9 bases between them. The germline gives CDR1 KGHSH, CDR2 LQKENI. The chain's CDR3 is CASSQQINQPQHF. The CDR3 DNA reads TGTGCCAGCTCTCAACAAATCAATCAGCCCCAGCATTTT. Combining the CDR3 with reference TRBV18 and TRBJ1-5 gives the whole variable domain NAGVMQNPRHLVRRRGQEARLRCSPMKGHSHVYWYRQLPEEGLKFMVYLQKENIIDESGMPKERFSAEFPKEGPSILRIQQVVRGDSAAYFCASSQQINQPQHFGDGTRLSIL.